The source of this TCR beta chain is a study of blood T cell repertoires in COVID-19. Study background: Both acute and convalescent COVID-19 samples were obtained from the United States, Italy and Spain. Sources were T cells, B-cell-depleted T cells, or PBMCs; the material itself was cDNA or gDNA.

Per the original methods: Amplification of reference gene primers was used by the study to estimate nucleated cell counts. The method was immunoSEQ multiplex PCR; TCRdb's version includes in-frame clones alone and lacks a portion of them. D and trimming were read from the DNA, whereas the V and J calls and clone size are those reported in that table. The sample holds tens of thousands of clones, about 90% seen once. The ends were cut back, 8 bases at V and 0 bases at J, with 15 bases in the middle. The CDR3 has 15 amino acids. Looked up from germline, CDR1 is SNHLY and CDR2 is FYNNEI. The TCR sequence derives from a human donor in a cohort sampled during active COVID-19. This chain links TRBV2 with TRBJ2-3; tentative D call: TRBD2 (5 bases). The sequenced sample consisted of peripheral blood. This chain's CDR3 is CASFQTEASTDTQYF. In DNA form, the CDR3 reads TGTGCCAGCTTCCAGACGGAGGCTAGCACAGATACGCAGTATTTT.